The 2 T cell receptor beta chains given below trace back to one sample, sequenced in a study of control samples from healthy donors and cancer patients. TCRdb's copy holds only in-frame clones and misses some; the assay was immunoSEQ multiplex PCR. Among some 130,000 clones listed, roughly 89% were seen once. The specimen sequenced was blood. Source of these receptors: a man aged 18 to 30 in good health.

The J gene is TRBJ1-5, the V gene TRBV19; no clear D gene. The CDR3 has 13 amino acids. CDR1 is LNHDA and CDR2 is SQIVND in the germline V gene (reference sequence). V lost 8 bases and J 5 bases, leaving 13 bases between the germline ends. The CDR3 here is CASSETVYQPQHF. The CDR3 bases are TGTGCCAGTTCTGAGACCGTCTATCAGCCCCAGCATTTT.

The chain recombines TRBV27 with TRBJ1-2; D ambiguous. V was shortened by 7 bases and J by 4 bases, with 13 bases between the two germline ends. This CDR3 comprises 13 residues. CDR1 and CDR2 (germline): MNHEY, SMNVEV (reference sequence). CDR3 residues: CASMGSVGYGYTF. In nucleotides, the CDR3 is TGTGCCAGCATGGGATCGGTAGGCTATGGCTACACCTTC.